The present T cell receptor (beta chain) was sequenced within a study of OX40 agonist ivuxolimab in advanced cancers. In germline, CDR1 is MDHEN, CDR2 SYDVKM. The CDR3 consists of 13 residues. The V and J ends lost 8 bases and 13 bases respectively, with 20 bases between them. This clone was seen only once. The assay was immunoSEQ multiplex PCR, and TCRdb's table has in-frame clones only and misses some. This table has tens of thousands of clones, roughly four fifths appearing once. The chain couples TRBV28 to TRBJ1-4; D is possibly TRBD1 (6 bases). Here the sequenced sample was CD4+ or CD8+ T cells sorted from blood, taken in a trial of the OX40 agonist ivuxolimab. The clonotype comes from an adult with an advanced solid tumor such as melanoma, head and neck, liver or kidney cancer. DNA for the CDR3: TGTGCCAGCGGCGGGACACCCTCCGGTGGACTGTTTTTT. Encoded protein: CASGGTPSGGLFF.